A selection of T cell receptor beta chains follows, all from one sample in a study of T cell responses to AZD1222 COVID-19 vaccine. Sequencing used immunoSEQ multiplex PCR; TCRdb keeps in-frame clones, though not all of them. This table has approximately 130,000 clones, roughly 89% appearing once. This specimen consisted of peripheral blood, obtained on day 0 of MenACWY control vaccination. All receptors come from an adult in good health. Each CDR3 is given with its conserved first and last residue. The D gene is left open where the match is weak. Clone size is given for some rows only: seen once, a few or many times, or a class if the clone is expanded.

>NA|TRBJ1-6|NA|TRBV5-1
TGCGCCAGCAGCTTTGCAGGGGATAATTCACCCCTCCACTTT
CASSFAGDNSPLHF
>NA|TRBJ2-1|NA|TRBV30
TGTGCCTGGAGTATGGGGACCAACAATGAGCAGTTCTTC
CAWSMGTNNEQFF
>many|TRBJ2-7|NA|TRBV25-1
TGTGCCAGCAGTGACGGCCAGGGAAGCTACGAGCAGTACTTC
CASSDGQGSYEQYF
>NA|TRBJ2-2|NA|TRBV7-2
TGTGCCAGCAGCTCCGGTGGCGTCGCCGGGGAGCTGTTTTTT
CASSSGGVAGELFF
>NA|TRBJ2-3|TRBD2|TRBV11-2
TGTGCCAGCAGCCCCCCGTTTGGACTAGCGGGAAACACAGATACGCAGTATTTT
CASSPPFGLAGNTDTQYF
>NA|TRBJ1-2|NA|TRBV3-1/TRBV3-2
TGTGCCAGCAGCCAGGGGACATCCACCGGTGGCTACACCTTC
CASSQGTSTGGYTF
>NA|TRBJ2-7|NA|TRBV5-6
TGTGCCAGCAGCCGTGGCCCCTACGAGCAGTACTTC
CASSRGPYEQYF
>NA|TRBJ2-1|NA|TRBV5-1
TGCGCCAGCAGCTTGGAGTGGGGTAGCGGCTTTCAGTTCTTC
CASSLEWGSGFQFF
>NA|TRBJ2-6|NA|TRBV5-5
TGTGCCAGCAGCTTGGGGGTCGCCGTCTCCTCTGGGGCCAACGTCCTGACTTTC
CASSLGVAVSSGANVLTF
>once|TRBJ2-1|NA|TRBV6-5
TGTGCCAGCAGTTATCGATTCTCCTACAATGAGCAGTTCTTC
CASSYRFSYNEQFF
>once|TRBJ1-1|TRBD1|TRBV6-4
TGTGCCAGCAAGTTGGGACAGACGAACACTGAAGCTTTCTTT
CASKLGQTNTEAFF
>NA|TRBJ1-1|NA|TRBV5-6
TGTGCCAGCAGCTACCGCAGGGGGAACACTGAAGCTTTCTTT
CASSYRRGNTEAFF
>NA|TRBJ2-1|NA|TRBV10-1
TGCGCCACCGACTTGAGCTCCTACAATGAGCAGTTCTTC
CATDLSSYNEQFF
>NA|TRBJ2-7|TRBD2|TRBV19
TGTGCCAGTAGTATCAGGCTAGCGGGTGGAACCTACGAGCAGTACTTC
CASSIRLAGGTYEQYF
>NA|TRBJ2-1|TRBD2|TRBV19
TGTGCCAGTAGTATCTCACTAGCGGGCCTAAGCTCCTACAATGAGCAGTTCTTC
CASSISLAGLSSYNEQFF
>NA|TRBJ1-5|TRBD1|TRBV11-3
TGTGCCCCTCACCAGCAGCTTAGTGTTTACAGGGGAAGCAAGAATCAGCCCCAGCATTTT
CAPHQQLSVYRGSKNQPQHF
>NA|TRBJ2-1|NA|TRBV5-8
TGTGCCAGCAGCATATCGGCGGGGCAGCAGTTCTTC
CASSISAGQQFF
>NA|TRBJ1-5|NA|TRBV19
TGTGCCAGTCAACCGGGACAACGAGTGGATCAGCCCCAGCATTTT
CASQPGQRVDQPQHF
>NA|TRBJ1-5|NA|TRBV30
TGTGCCTGGAATAGCCCGGGGCAGCCCCAGCATTTT
CAWNSPGQPQHF
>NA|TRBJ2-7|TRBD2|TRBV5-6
TGTGCCAGCAGCTTGAGGCTAGCGGGAGGCTCATACGAGCAGTACTTC
CASSLRLAGGSYEQYF
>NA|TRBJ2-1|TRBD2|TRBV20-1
TGCAGTGCTAGCCCCGGGAGGCCGTTCTTC
CSASPGRPFF
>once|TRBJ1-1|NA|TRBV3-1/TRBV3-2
TGTGCCAGCAGCCCTCGGGAGTTGAACACTGAAGCTTTCTTT
CASSPRELNTEAFF
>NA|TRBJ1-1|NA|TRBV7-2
TGTGCCAGCAGCTTAGTGTTCAGGGTTGCGGACACTGAAGCTTTCTTT
CASSLVFRVADTEAFF
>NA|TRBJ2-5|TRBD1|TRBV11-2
TGTGCCAGCAGCTCTCCTCCCGGGACAGGGTTTGGCGAGACCCAGTACTTC
CASSSPPGTGFGETQYF
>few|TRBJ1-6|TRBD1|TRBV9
TGTGCCAGCAGCCCACGGACAGGTCAGAGCTCCTATAATTCACCCCTCCACTTT
CASSPRTGQSSYNSPLHF
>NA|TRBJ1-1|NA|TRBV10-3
TGTGCCATCAGTGAGTCGGGGATGGGGAACACTGAAGCTTTCTTT
CAISESGMGNTEAFF